This T cell receptor (beta chain) was recovered during a study of regulatory T cells in long-lasting Graves disease. The overall study: Graves' patients, newly diagnosed, had taken antithyroid drugs under 3 months.

The TCR beta library used iRepertoire HTBI primers with Arm-PCR amplification of CDR3. TCRdb passed the multiplex PCR reads through MiXCR, listing each CDR3 protein once. The data hold roughly 500,000 distinct CDR3 sequences, with around 13% observed a single time. A note on this clonotype: Its antigen is not identified.

Points from the study as a whole: Persistent Graves' patients showed a TCR diversity that was lower than that of newly diagnosed ones.

Time point reported: newly diagnosed GD, antithyroid drugs for less than 3 months. After RNA was extracted from PBMCs, the TCR library was made from it. This same sample was also part of a study on T cells in Graves' hyperthyroidism and ophthalmopathy. That paper notes: The HTBI primer set was used in a first-round RT-PCR of the TCR CDR3. Blood shared most expanded thyroid clonotypes above 0.001.

The sample was peripheral blood mononuclear cells (PBMCs), taken at new diagnosis, from a patient treated with antithyroid drugs. The sequence was obtained from a woman aged 45 to 65 with Graves disease.

Written as DNA, the CDR3 is TGTGCCAGCAGTTTAGCGCGCGAAAAACTGTTTTTT. It codes for CASSLAREKLFF. V and J are TRBV12-3 or TRBV12-4 and TRBJ1-4; D ambiguous. The V gene lost 0 bases and the J gene lost 8 bases, with 4 bases spanning the gap. The CDR3 contains 12 residues.